The rows below give T cell receptor beta chains drawn from one sample of a study of shared clonotypes between healthy human individuals. Assay used: immunoSEQ multiplex PCR; TCRdb lists only in-frame clones, some missing. The sample yields a few million clones, around 90% seen once. The sample taken for sequencing was naive CD4+ T cells sorted from blood. The receptors shown here come from a man aged 18 to 30 in good health. Each CDR3 is given with its conserved first and last residue. The D gene is left open where the match is weak. Size is omitted from some rows. Given values are once, few, many or a class for expanded clones.

abundance: -
j_gene: TRBJ2-1
d_gene: -
v_gene: TRBV6-1
CDR3nt: TGTGCCAGCAGGGGGACCGGGCACGGACAGAATGAGCAGTTCTTC
CDR3aa: CASRGTGHGQNEQFF

abundance: -
j_gene: TRBJ2-1
d_gene: TRBD2
v_gene: TRBV19
CDR3nt: TGTGCCAGTACCAGAGCGGGACGCAATGAGCAGTTCTTC
CDR3aa: CASTRAGRNEQFF

abundance: few
j_gene: TRBJ2-2
d_gene: -
v_gene: TRBV7-6
CDR3nt: TGTGCCAGCAGCTTAGCCGAGGGATCGGTGGAGCTGTTTTTT
CDR3aa: CASSLAEGSVELFF

abundance: -
j_gene: TRBJ2-5
d_gene: TRBD2
v_gene: TRBV7-9
CDR3nt: TGTGCCAGCAGCATAGGGTCAGCGGGAGGGAAAGAGACCCAGTACTTC
CDR3aa: CASSIGSAGGKETQYF

abundance: -
j_gene: TRBJ2-2
d_gene: TRBD1
v_gene: TRBV19
CDR3nt: TGTGCCAGTATTGAGGACAGGGTTACCGGGGAGCTGTTTTTT
CDR3aa: CASIEDRVTGELFF

abundance: -
j_gene: TRBJ2-5
d_gene: -
v_gene: TRBV4-1
CDR3nt: TGCGCCAGCAGCCAGGACGCCTCGGGGAGGGAGACCCAGTACTTC
CDR3aa: CASSQDASGRETQYF

abundance: -
j_gene: TRBJ2-2
d_gene: -
v_gene: TRBV6-5
CDR3nt: TGTGCCAGCCGGGCCGAGGCCGGGGAGCTGTTTTTT
CDR3aa: CASRAEAGELFF

abundance: -
j_gene: TRBJ2-7
d_gene: -
v_gene: TRBV5-1
CDR3nt: TGCGCCAGCAGTAAATTTGGGTGGGACGAGCAGTACTTC
CDR3aa: CASSKFGWDEQYF

abundance: once
j_gene: TRBJ2-2
d_gene: TRBD1
v_gene: TRBV5-1
CDR3nt: TGCGCCAGCAGCAATACAGGGGGCTTCACCGGGGAGCTGTTTTTT
CDR3aa: CASSNTGGFTGELFF

abundance: -
j_gene: TRBJ2-5
d_gene: -
v_gene: TRBV6-1
CDR3nt: TGTGCCAGCACCAGGGCTGGAGGAGAGACCCAGTACTTC
CDR3aa: CASTRAGGETQYF

abundance: -
j_gene: TRBJ1-4
d_gene: TRBD1
v_gene: TRBV28
CDR3nt: TGTGCCAGCAGTCCTGGGACAGGGCTTCGTGAAAAACTGTTTTTT
CDR3aa: CASSPGTGLREKLFF

abundance: -
j_gene: TRBJ1-3
d_gene: -
v_gene: TRBV9
CDR3nt: TGTGCCAGCAGCGTCGGGGGAGTGTTGGACACCATATATTTT
CDR3aa: CASSVGGVLDTIYF

abundance: once
j_gene: TRBJ1-5
d_gene: -
v_gene: TRBV5-1
CDR3nt: TGCGCCAGCAGCTTGAATGCCAACAGCAATCAGCCCCAGCATTTT
CDR3aa: CASSLNANSNQPQHF

abundance: once
j_gene: TRBJ1-3
d_gene: -
v_gene: TRBV30
CDR3nt: TGTGCCGTCGCCGTCCCGGGCAACACCATATATTTT
CDR3aa: CAVAVPGNTIYF

abundance: -
j_gene: TRBJ2-1
d_gene: -
v_gene: TRBV11-2
CDR3nt: TGTGCCAGTAATGACCTTGAGCGGCTTGGGAATGAGCAGTTCTTC
CDR3aa: CASNDLERLGNEQFF

abundance: -
j_gene: TRBJ2-7
d_gene: -
v_gene: TRBV29-1
CDR3nt: TGCAGCGTTGGGACAGTGGGGGAGCAGTACTTC
CDR3aa: CSVGTVGEQYF

abundance: -
j_gene: TRBJ1-6
d_gene: -
v_gene: TRBV4-3
CDR3nt: TGCGCCAGCAGCCAAGTCGGAGGTTCCTATAATTCACCCCTCCACTTT
CDR3aa: CASSQVGGSYNSPLHF

abundance: -
j_gene: TRBJ1-5
d_gene: -
v_gene: TRBV6-1
CDR3nt: TGTGCCAGCAGGGGGACACTGTATCAGCCCCAGCATTTT
CDR3aa: CASRGTLYQPQHF

abundance: -
j_gene: TRBJ2-3
d_gene: -
v_gene: TRBV10-3
CDR3nt: TGTGCCATCAGGGGTGACACAGATACGCAGTATTTT
CDR3aa: CAIRGDTDTQYF

abundance: -
j_gene: TRBJ1-2
d_gene: -
v_gene: TRBV5-1
CDR3nt: TGCGCCAGCAGTCCGGACGAGGGAGTTTATGGCTACACCTTC
CDR3aa: CASSPDEGVYGYTF

abundance: -
j_gene: TRBJ1-2
d_gene: -
v_gene: TRBV5-1
CDR3nt: TGCGCCAGCCGCGTGAGGGCGGTTGAGGGCTATGGCTACACCTTC
CDR3aa: CASRVRAVEGYGYTF

abundance: -
j_gene: TRBJ1-1
d_gene: -
v_gene: TRBV9
CDR3nt: TGTGCCAGCAGCGCGGGGGACCTTAACACTGAAGCTTTCTTT
CDR3aa: CASSAGDLNTEAFF

abundance: few
j_gene: TRBJ1-1
d_gene: -
v_gene: TRBV19
CDR3nt: TGTGCCAGTAGTATAGACCGACTGCCGAACACTGAAGCTTTCTTT
CDR3aa: CASSIDRLPNTEAFF

abundance: -
j_gene: TRBJ2-2
d_gene: -
v_gene: TRBV6-1
CDR3nt: TGTGCCAGCAGTGAAGACGGGGGGCTAAGCACCGGGGAGCTGTTTTTT
CDR3aa: CASSEDGGLSTGELFF

abundance: -
j_gene: TRBJ2-1
d_gene: -
v_gene: TRBV29-1
CDR3nt: TGCAGCGGCACGGGCACAAGGGGGGGCTCCTACAATGAGCAGTTCTTC
CDR3aa: CSGTGTRGGSYNEQFF

abundance: -
j_gene: TRBJ2-5
d_gene: -
v_gene: TRBV18
CDR3nt: TGTGCCAGCTCACCACCAGTGTCTGCCCGAGAGACCCAGTACTTC
CDR3aa: CASSPPVSARETQYF

abundance: -
j_gene: TRBJ1-2
d_gene: -
v_gene: TRBV7-2
CDR3nt: TGTGCCAGCAGCCAGGGACCGCTCGGGGCCTATGGCTACACCTTC
CDR3aa: CASSQGPLGAYGYTF

abundance: -
j_gene: TRBJ2-1
d_gene: -
v_gene: TRBV27
CDR3nt: TGTGCCAGCCGGGACTTTAGGAGAAAGGCGGGGAATGAGCAGTTCTTC
CDR3aa: CASRDFRRKAGNEQFF

abundance: -
j_gene: TRBJ2-5
d_gene: -
v_gene: TRBV18
CDR3nt: TGTGCCAGCTCACCACCGACAGCAATACAAGAGACCCAGTACTTC
CDR3aa: CASSPPTAIQETQYF

abundance: -
j_gene: TRBJ1-1
d_gene: -
v_gene: TRBV9
CDR3nt: TGTGCCAGCAGCGTAGGCCCGGCCCTGAACACTGAAGCTTTCTTT
CDR3aa: CASSVGPALNTEAFF

abundance: -
j_gene: TRBJ1-5
d_gene: -
v_gene: TRBV19
CDR3nt: TGTGCCAGTATCGACCATAACGGGGGCAATCAGCCCCAGCATTTT
CDR3aa: CASIDHNGGNQPQHF

abundance: -
j_gene: TRBJ1-2
d_gene: -
v_gene: TRBV19
CDR3nt: TGTGCCAGTATTTTTTTTGCGGGACTACTAACACGATCTAACTATGGCTACACCTTC
CDR3aa: CASIFFAGLLTRSNYGYTF

abundance: -
j_gene: TRBJ1-2
d_gene: -
v_gene: TRBV6-6
CDR3nt: TGTGCCAGCAGTTACGACAGAAATAACTATGGCTACACCTTC
CDR3aa: CASSYDRNNYGYTF

abundance: once
j_gene: TRBJ2-1
d_gene: -
v_gene: TRBV20-1
CDR3nt: TGCAGTGCTAGAGTGGACGAGCAGTTCTTC
CDR3aa: CSARVDEQFF

abundance: -
j_gene: TRBJ1-1
d_gene: -
v_gene: TRBV9
CDR3nt: TGTGCCAGCAGCGTAGACATAAACACTGAAGCTTTCTTT
CDR3aa: CASSVDINTEAFF

abundance: once
j_gene: TRBJ1-4
d_gene: -
v_gene: TRBV30
CDR3nt: TGTGCCTGGAACCGCGCGAGGGGCGGGGGTGAAAAACTGTTTTTT
CDR3aa: CAWNRARGGGEKLFF

abundance: -
j_gene: TRBJ2-1
d_gene: -
v_gene: TRBV18
CDR3nt: TGTGCCAGCTCACCACCAGGGGGGGCCTACAATGAGCAGTTCTTC
CDR3aa: CASSPPGGAYNEQFF

abundance: -
j_gene: TRBJ2-7
d_gene: -
v_gene: TRBV11-3
CDR3nt: TGTGCCAGCAGCTTAGGCGGCAGGACCTACGAGCAGTACTTC
CDR3aa: CASSLGGRTYEQYF